These 14 T cell receptor beta chains share one sample of origin, sequenced in a study of CD8 T cells in ankylosing spondylitis. TCRdb reprocessed the 5' RACE reads via MiXCR and lists one record per CDR3 protein. The sample shows fewer than 200,000 distinct CDR3 sequences, 15% to 20% of them seen only once. Material: blood, either unsorted or a sorted T cell fraction (not recorded which). These receptors were collected from a male donor aged 5 to 29 with ankylosing spondylitis or in good health (not recorded which).

This clonotype occurred many times. This rearrangement joins TRBV24-1 to TRBJ2-1; TRBD1 agrees at 9 bases. CDR3 length equals 15 residues. V lost 4 bases to trimming and J lost 5 bases; unmatched junction nucleotides: 5. Germline V CDR1 and CDR2: KGHDR, SFDVKD. The CDR3 DNA reads as TGTGCCACCAGTGAACCGGGACAGGGAAACAATGAGCAGTTCTTC. Translating it yields CATSEPGQGNNEQFF.

This clonotype was recorded only once. The rearrangement links TRBV29-1 to TRBJ2-1; TRBD1 matches at 8 bases. The germline CDR1 and CDR2 sequences are SQVTM and ANQGSEA. V dropped 2 bases and J dropped 2; count of bases not matched to a gene: 8. The CDR3 consists of 16 residues. The DNA for the CDR3 is TGCAGCGTTGAACTCCTGAGACAGGGGCCCTACAATGAGCAGTTCTTC. Translated: CSVELLRQGPYNEQFF.

This clonotype was picked up a small number of times. A read error may account for a junction end that differs from germline. V is TRBV20-1 and J is TRBJ2-1, with unresolved D. The length of the CDR3 is 12 residues. Germline values: CDR1 DFQATT, CDR2 SNEGSKA (reference sequence). As DNA, the CDR3 is TGCAGTGCTGGAGACATCACGATTGGGCAGTTCTTC. Translation gives CSAGDITIGQFF.

This chain uses TRBV29-1 with TRBJ1-1; possible D gene TRBD1, 5 bases. Germline assignment: CDR1 SQVTM and CDR2 ANQGSEA. Trimming removed 4 bases at V and 1 base at J, with 13 bases between. This CDR3 contains 14 residues. The CDR3 sequence: CSVAGKTTNTEAFF. The CDR3 DNA follows: TGCAGCGTTGCAGGGAAGACAACGAACACTGAAGCTTTCTTT.

In this sample, this clonotype turned up a few times. The rearrangement uses TRBV12-3 or TRBV12-4 and TRBJ2-2; unclear D gene. The CDR3 is 14 residues long. Trimming removed 10 bases from V and 0 bases from J, with 12 bases in between. The CDR3 DNA follows: TGTGCCATAAAGGGTATGACGAACACCGGGGAGCTGTTTTTT. It is translated as CAIKGMTNTGELFF.

This clonotype was observed many times. The chain joins TRBV12-3 or TRBV12-4 to TRBJ1-5, with TRBD1 matching 7 bases. The length of the CDR3 is 14 residues. J was trimmed by 3 bases and V by 4 bases; bases with no gene match: 3. CDR3 amino acids: CASSSGQNNQPQHF. The CDR3 bases are TGTGCCAGCAGTTCGGGACAGAACAATCAGCCCCAGCATTTT.

The table lists this clonotype with a few counts. The chain joins TRBV11-2 to TRBJ2-1, with 9 bases matching TRBD2. The ends lost 7 bases at V and 5 bases at J; junction bases unmatched: 9. CDR3 length: 15 amino acids. CDR1 and CDR2 (germline): SGHAT, FQNNGV. The CDR3 DNA follows: TGTGCCAGCAACTCGCGGGAGGGCCGAGACAATGAGCAGTTCTTC. Amino acid sequence: CASNSREGRDNEQFF.

This clonotype was seen many times. This chain connects TRBV20-1 to TRBJ2-7; weak D call: TRBD1 (6 bases). Germline V lookup: CDR1 DFQATT, CDR2 SNEGSKA (reference sequence). The CDR3 is 11 amino acids. V lost 3 bases and J 4 bases, leaving 7 bases between the germline ends. The CDR3 DNA reads as TGCAGTGCTAGCAGGGGTTACGAGCAGTACTTC. Translating it yields CSASRGYEQYF.

In its sample, this clonotype was seen many times. The chain recombines TRBV7-2 with TRBJ2-5, with TRBD2 matching 12 bases. This CDR3 is 15 amino acids long. Unmatched junction bases numbered 9, after V lost 4 bases and J lost 9 bases. Per the germline V gene, CDR1 is SGHTA and CDR2 is FQGNSA. CDR3 DNA: TGTGCCAGCAGCTCAACGGCTGCTAGCGGGAGGGCCCAGTACTTC. Translated, it gives CASSSTAASGRAQYF.

This clonotype was recorded many times. V and J are TRBV5-1 and TRBJ2-1, with TRBD2 matching 11 bases. The ends lost 0 bases at V and 6 bases at J; junction bases unmatched: 5. The CDR3 totals 16 residues. Germline CDR1 SGHRS, CDR2 YFSETQ. The CDR3 DNA follows: TGCGCCAGCAGCTTGGAGATCACTAGCGGGAGCAATGAGCAGTTCTTC. Translation: CASSLEITSGSNEQFF.

This clonotype was detected a few times. CDR3 residues: CSPDGTEIRDGYTF. CDR3 sequence (DNA): TGCAGCCCTGACGGGACAGAGATAAGGGATGGCTACACCTTC. This chain uses TRBV29-1 with TRBJ1-2; 7 positions agree with TRBD1. This CDR3 is 14 amino acids long. With V trimmed by 8 bases and J by 6 bases, 15 bases remained unmatched. Per germline, CDR1 SQVTM and CDR2 ANQGSEA. Together with reference TRBV29-1 and TRBJ1-2, the CDR3 gives the full variable domain: SAVISQKPSRDICQRGTSLTIQCQVDSQVTMMFWYRQQPGQSLTLIATANQGSEATYESGFVIDKFPISRPNLTFSTLTVSNMSPEDSSIYLCSPDGTEIRDGYTFGSGTRLTVV.

This clonotype showed up many times. The V call is TRBV6-2 or TRBV6-3, the J call TRBJ2-7; TRBD2 agrees at 11 bases. The CDR3 covers 13 residues. The germline V gene encodes CDR1 MNHEY and CDR2 SVGEGT. Written as DNA, the CDR3 is TGTGGAATCGGACTAGCGGGCTACCACGAGCAGTACTTC. It encodes CGIGLAGYHEQYF.

The sample holds many counts of this clonotype. The gene calls are TRBV4-2 and TRBJ2-1, with 8 nucleotides matching TRBD2. Trimming at V came to 2 bases and at J to 4 bases, leaving 7 bases not matched to a gene. The CDR3 is 16 amino acids. CDR1 LGHNA and CDR2 YNFKEQ come from the germline V gene. The CDR3 bases are TGTGCCAGCAGCCAACCTACTAGCGGAAAATACAATGAGCAGTTCTTC. It is translated as CASSQPTSGKYNEQFF.

Ten or more counts support this clonotype. The V call is TRBV27, the J call TRBJ2-1, with 9 nucleotides matching TRBD1. V lost 3 bases to trimming and J lost 7 bases; unmatched junction nucleotides: 7. Germline loops: CDR1 MNHEY, CDR2 SMNVEV (reference sequence). CDR3 length: 15 amino acids. The CDR3 sequence: CASSLPGQGWNEQFF. The DNA of the CDR3 is TGTGCCAGCAGTTTGCCGGGACAGGGCTGGAATGAGCAGTTCTTC.